One sample yielded the 14 T cell receptor beta chains listed below, sequenced in a study of monozygotic twins with inflammatory bowel disease. TCRdb reanalyzed the 5' RACE reads and collapses them to one entry per CDR3 protein, without DNA. This listing includes about 330,000 distinct CDR3 sequences. The sequencing sample was made of blood. All receptors come from a human donor with ulcerative colitis or Crohn's disease, or a healthy co-twin of an affected twin (not recorded which).

V usage is TRBV20-1 and J usage is TRBJ1-2; the D call of TRBD1 rests on TCRdb alone, since no DNA is present to check it. The V gene's germline CDR1 is DFQATT and CDR2 SNEGSKA (reference sequence). This CDR3 has 11 residues. This CDR3 reads CSAQDKGGYTF.

V is TRBV24-1 and J is TRBJ2-1; the TCRdb call, TRBD2, lacks DNA for checking. CDR3 size: 15 residues. From germline, CDR1 is KGHDR and CDR2 SFDVKD. The CDR3 loop reads CATSRTSGDYNEQFF.

The J gene is TRBJ1-1, the V gene TRBV29-1; TCRdb gives TRBD1 as the D gene, but with no DNA this cannot be confirmed. Looked up from germline, CDR1 is SQVTM and CDR2 is ANQGSEA. This CDR3 comprises 12 residues. CDR3 in amino acids: CSAGQGAVEAFF.

The chain is built from TRBV30 and TRBJ2-2; TCRdb's assignment of TRBD2 cannot be checked, as there is no DNA. The length of the CDR3 is 17 residues. Germline V lookup: CDR1 GTSNPN, CDR2 SVGIG (reference sequence). Here the CDR3 reads CACGTLTSGRNTGELFF.

The chain uses TRBV5-4 and TRBJ2-3. Germline V gives CDR1 SGHNT, CDR2 YYREEE (reference sequence). CDR3 length equals 14 residues. The CDR3 reads CASSLVLTGDTQYF.

The V gene is TRBV18, the J gene TRBJ2-2. The CDR3 loop spans 14 amino acids. Germline V CDR1 and CDR2: KGHSH, LQKENI. The CDR3 is CASSLQANTGELFF. Together with reference TRBV18 and TRBJ2-2, the CDR3 gives the full variable domain: NAGVMQNPRHLVRRRGQEARLRCSPMKGHSHVYWYRQLPEEGLKFMVYLQKENIIDESGMPKERFSAEFPKEGPSILRIQQVVRGDSAAYFCASSLQANTGELFFGEGSRLTVL.

The chain couples TRBV5-1 to TRBJ2-1; TCRdb's assignment of TRBD2 cannot be checked, as there is no DNA. Germline V CDR1 and CDR2: SGHRS, YFSETQ. This CDR3 contains 13 residues. This CDR3 reads CASKVPGGNEQFF.

J is TRBJ2-5 and V is TRBV5-6; TCRdb's D call, TRBD2, is unchecked because there is no DNA. CDR3 length: 14 amino acids. The germline V gene encodes CDR1 SGHDT and CDR2 YYEEEE. CDR3 protein: CASSFGTRGETQYF.

This chain links TRBV9 with TRBJ1-1; the TRBD1 assignment by TCRdb is unverifiable without DNA. CDR3 length: 15 residues. CDR1 and CDR2 (germline): SGDLS, YYNGEE. The CDR3 reads CASSGPADSHTEAFF.

This chain uses TRBV5-1 with TRBJ2-4; TCRdb picks TRBD1, but there is no DNA to check that call. CDR3 length: 15 amino acids. CDR1 SGHRS and CDR2 YFSETQ come from the germline V gene. CDR3 amino acids: CASSLEPGEGNIQYF.

This chain uses TRBV7-9 with TRBJ2-7. The V gene's germline CDR1 is SEHNR and CDR2 FQNEAQ (reference sequence). The CDR3 extends over 15 amino acids. This CDR3 reads CASSSRTGAHYEQYF.

The CDR3 loop is CSATPPLSGSYNEQFF. This sequence joins TRBV20-1 and TRBJ2-1; with no DNA, the TCRdb D assignment of TRBD1 cannot be verified. The CDR3 is 16 residues long. Germline V gene data show CDR1 as DFQATT and CDR2 as SNEGSKA (reference sequence).

The chain recombines TRBV10-3 with TRBJ2-2. The CDR3 length is 12 residues. From germline, CDR1 is ENHRY and CDR2 SYGVKD. CDR3 sequence: CAISSSTGELFF.

V is TRBV28 and J is TRBJ1-3; the D gene TCRdb calls, TRBD1, cannot be checked with no DNA. This CDR3 is 16 amino acids long. In germline, CDR1 is MDHEN, CDR2 SYDVKM. The CDR3: CASRSPGPSSGNTIYF.